The 8 T cell receptor beta chains listed next were all sequenced from one sample in a study of T cells in Graves' hyperthyroidism and ophthalmopathy. Amplification yielded TCR beta CDR3 regions, with RNA transcripts as the source. The study used the HTBI primer set for a first-round RT-PCR of the TCR CDR3. TCRdb fed the multiplex PCR reads into MiXCR, producing one record per CDR3 protein. The sample holds 450,000 to 700,000 distinct CDR3 sequences, about half seen once. Sequencing was done on a sample of peripheral blood or thyroid tissue (not recorded which). These receptors originate from an adult woman with Graves' disease, either hyperthyroidism or ophthalmopathy (not recorded which).

In this sample, this clonotype turned up many times. The genes are TRBV6-2 or TRBV6-3 and TRBJ1-2, with a weak D call TRBD1 (6 bases). This CDR3 has 15 residues. Germline values: CDR1 MNHEY, CDR2 SVGEGT. The germline V and J ends were trimmed by 7 bases and 4 bases, with 19 bases remaining between them. The CDR3 loop reads CASTDPAGASYGYTF. CDR3 DNA sequence: TGTGCCAGCACCGACCCGGCAGGGGCGAGCTATGGCTACACCTTC.

A few counts support this clonotype. The V and J genes are TRBV7-2 and TRBJ1-1, with D perhaps matching TRBD1 (6 bases). Trimming cost V 1 base and J 3 bases, with 21 bases left between them. Germline V lookup: CDR1 SGHTA, CDR2 FQGNSA. The CDR3 runs to 18 residues. The CDR3 DNA sequence: TGTGCCAGCAGCTTAGTGTGTAGCAGGGGCGGGGCGGACACTGAAGCTTTCTTT. It translates to CASSLVCSRGGADTEAFF.

This clonotype was detected many times. This rearrangement joins TRBV7-9 to TRBJ2-5; 14 bases line up with TRBD2. Germline V gives CDR1 SEHNR, CDR2 FQNEAQ (reference sequence). The CDR3 has 15 residues. Trimming took 5 bases from V and 6 from J; bases not matched to a gene: 5. The CDR3 DNA follows: TGTGCCAGCAGCAAAGGGACTAGCGGGAGTAAGACCCAGTACTTC. Protein product: CASSKGTSGSKTQYF.

This clonotype was seen ten or more times. The rearrangement joins TRBV2 to TRBJ1-5; perhaps TRBD1 as D (5 bases). The CDR3 contains 13 residues. V was shortened by 5 bases and J by 5 bases, with 10 bases between the two germline ends. In germline, CDR1 is SNHLY, CDR2 FYNNEI. CDR3 sequence (DNA): TGTGCCAGCAGTTATTCGACAGATCAGCCCCAGCATTTT. Translating it yields CASSYSTDQPQHF.

Worth noting for this clonotype: This sequence may be a read error, since a much larger clone differs from it by one base. This is likely a read error, given that the CDR3 carries no conserved phenylalanine or tryptophan at its end. The gene calls are TRBV7-8 and TRBJ2-7; D call uncertain. Germline CDR1 SGHVS, CDR2 FQNEAQ. CDR3 length equals 13 residues. DNA of the CDR3: TGTGCCAGCAGTTACCTCCCCTCCGACGAGCAGTACCTC. It codes for CASSYLPSDEQYL.

This chain uses TRBV2 with TRBJ1-5; D gene unclear. The CDR3 runs to 13 residues. The germline V gene has CDR1 SNHLY and CDR2 FYNNEI. V was cut by 6 bases and J by 14 bases, with 20 bases left in between. The CDR3 loop is CASSQREGLDEHF. The CDR3 DNA is TGTGCCAGCAGCCAGCGGGAGGGCCTGGACGAGCATTTT.

On this clonotype: Sequence at one end of the junction differs from germline and may be a read error. The chain joins TRBV5-1 to TRBJ2-7; the D gene is possibly TRBD2 (6 bases). The CDR3 spans 15 residues. Per germline, CDR1 SGHRS and CDR2 YFSETQ. The DNA of the CDR3 is TGCTCCAGCAGCTGGGGAGGAGGGTTAATTGACGAGCAGTACTTC. It is translated as CSSSWGGGLIDEQYF.

The chain couples TRBV29-1 to TRBJ2-6; TRBD1 or TRBD2 may be the D gene (5 bases each). Per germline, CDR1 SQVTM and CDR2 ANQGSEA. The CDR3 spans 17 residues. The V end was cut by 5 bases, the J end by 2 bases, with 19 bases between. The DNA for the CDR3 is TGCAGCGTTAGAGGGGTATCACCCGGTGCTGGGGCCAACGTCCTGACTTTC. Its protein is CSVRGVSPGAGANVLTF. Combining the CDR3 with reference TRBV29-1 and TRBJ2-6 gives the whole variable domain SAVISQKPSRDICQRGTSLTIQCQVDSQVTMMFWYRQQPGQSLTLIATANQGSEATYESGFVIDKFPISRPNLTFSTLTVSNMSPEDSSIYLCSVRGVSPGAGANVLTFGAGSRLTVL.